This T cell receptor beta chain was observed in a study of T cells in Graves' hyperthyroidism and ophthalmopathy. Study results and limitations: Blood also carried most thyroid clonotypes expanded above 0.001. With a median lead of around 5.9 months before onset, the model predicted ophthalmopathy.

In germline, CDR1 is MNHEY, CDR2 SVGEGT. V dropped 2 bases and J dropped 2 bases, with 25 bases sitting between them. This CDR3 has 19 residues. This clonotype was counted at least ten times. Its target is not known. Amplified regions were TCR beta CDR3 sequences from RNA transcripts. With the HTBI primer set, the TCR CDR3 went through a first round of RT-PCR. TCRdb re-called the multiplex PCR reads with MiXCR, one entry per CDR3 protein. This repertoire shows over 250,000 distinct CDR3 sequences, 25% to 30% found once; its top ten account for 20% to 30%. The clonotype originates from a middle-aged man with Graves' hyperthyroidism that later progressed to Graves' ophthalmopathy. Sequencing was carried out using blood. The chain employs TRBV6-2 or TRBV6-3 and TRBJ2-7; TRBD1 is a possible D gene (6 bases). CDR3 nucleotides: TGTGCCAGCAGTTACCGTCGACCGGGACAAACATATCCGCCCTACGAGCAGTACTTC. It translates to CASSYRRPGQTYPPYEQYF.